These 20 T cell receptor beta chains came from one sample sequenced in a study of T cell repertoires in cytomegalovirus infection. TCRdb ran MiXCR on the reads and lists one entry per CDR3 protein. The top ten hold 2.5% to 3.5% of the sample, which has more than 650,000 distinct CDR3 sequences, roughly 36% seen once. Sequencing was done on a sample of PBMCs. These receptors originate from a human donor in good health (CMV status not recorded). Some clones in this sample may be carry-over from other donors' samples.

This clonotype appeared a few times. The J gene is TRBJ1-1, the V gene TRBV7-9, with 7 bases identical to TRBD1. This CDR3 spans 14 amino acids. Germline CDR1 and CDR2: SEHNR and FQNEAQ (reference sequence). Trimming at V came to 6 bases and at J to 4 bases, leaving 8 bases not matched to a gene. CDR3 sequence: CASSFLQGSTEAFF. The CDR3 DNA follows: TGTGCCAGCAGTTTTTTACAGGGGTCCACTGAAGCTTTCTTT.

The CDR3 nucleotides read TGTGCCAGCAGTTCCCCACAGGGGTCAAGGGAGCAGTACTTC. Translating gives CASSSPQGSREQYF. The V and J genes are TRBV12-3 or TRBV12-4 and TRBJ2-7; TRBD1 aligns across 7 bases. V lost 4 bases and J lost 7; bases outside the gene matches: 10. This CDR3 has 14 residues.

This clonotype is a singleton in its sample. Just one base apart from a much larger clone, this may be a read error. The genes are TRBV7-2 and TRBJ2-3, with D perhaps matching TRBD2 (6 bases). V lost 2 bases and J lost 9, with 12 bases in between. In germline, CDR1 is SGHTA, CDR2 FQGNSA. The CDR3 is 13 residues long. The CDR3 sequence: CASSLSNRETQYF. In DNA form, the CDR3 reads TGTGCCAGCAGCTTAAGCAACCGGGAGACGCAGTATTTT.

This clonotype was detected many times. The gene calls are TRBV7-2 and TRBJ1-2; 9 nucleotides match TRBD1. The V gene end was trimmed by 5 bases and the J gene end by 3 bases; junction bases not matched to a gene: 4. This CDR3 region has 14 residues. CDR1 is SGHTA and CDR2 is FQGNSA in the germline V gene. The DNA of the CDR3 is TGTGCCAGCAGCGTAACAGGGGGCGACTATGGCTACACCTTC. It is translated as CASSVTGGDYGYTF. The whole variable domain, filled in from reference TRBV7-2 and TRBJ1-2, reads GAGVSQSPSNKVTEKGKDVELRCDPISGHTALYWYRQSLGQGLEFLIYFQGNSAPDKSGLPSDRFSAERTGGSVSTLTIQRTQQEDSAVYLCASSVTGGDYGYTFGSGTRLTVV.

The chain uses TRBV11-2 and TRBJ2-7; maybe TRBD1 (6 bases). CDR3 length: 14 amino acids. The V and J ends lost 1 base and 5 bases respectively, with 12 bases between them. Looked up from germline, CDR1 is SGHAT and CDR2 is FQNNGV. CDR3 sequence: CASSLAGTSHEQYF. CDR3 nucleotide sequence: TGTGCCAGCAGCTTAGCGGGGACATCCCACGAGCAGTACTTC.

The CDR3 spells CASKRGARTEAFF. The CDR3 bases are TGTGCCAGCAAAAGGGGGGCGAGAACTGAAGCTTTCTTT. This rearrangement joins TRBV28 to TRBJ1-1; tentatively, D is TRBD1 (6 bases). Germline V gene lookup returns CDR1 MDHEN and CDR2 SYDVKM. The CDR3 has 13 amino acids. Between the trimmed V and J ends, which lost 7 bases and 5 bases, there was a span of 14 bases. Complete variable domain (other parts from reference TRBV28 and TRBJ1-1): DVKVTQSSRYLVKRTGEKVFLECVQDMDHENMFWYRQDPGLGLRLIYFSYDVKMKEKGDIPEGYSVSREKKERFSLILESASTNQTSMYLCASKRGARTEAFFGQGTRLTVV.

This clonotype was recorded at least ten times. The chain has TRBV20-1 and TRBJ2-7, with D hard to call. The CDR3 sequence is 15 residues long. V lost 0 bases and J lost 2, with 14 bases in between. Germline V gene data show CDR1 as DFQATT and CDR2 as SNEGSKA (reference sequence). In DNA, the CDR3 is TGCAGTGCTAGAGATCGACGGGTCGGACCCTACGAGCAGTACTTC. It translates to CSARDRRVGPYEQYF.

The V and J genes are TRBV10-3 and TRBJ2-5; maybe TRBD2 (6 bases). V gave up 3 bases and J gave up 2 bases, with 10 bases separating them. This CDR3 has 14 amino acids. The germline V gene has CDR1 ENHRY and CDR2 SYGVKD. Written as DNA, the CDR3 is TGTGCCATCAGTGATAGTAGCGGACAAGAGACCCAGTACTTC. It codes for CAISDSSGQETQYF.

This clonotype was counted a few times. The DNA of the CDR3 is TGTGCCAGCATCCCATCTAAGACCCCGGGACGGTCTTACGAGCAGTACTTC. The encoded protein is CASIPSKTPGRSYEQYF. The chain has TRBV2 and TRBJ2-7; D tentatively reads TRBD1 or TRBD2 (5 bases each). This CDR3 comprises 17 residues. V dropped 7 bases and J dropped 4 bases, with 26 bases sitting between them. Looked up from germline, CDR1 is SNHLY and CDR2 is FYNNEI.

This chain links TRBV2 with TRBJ1-2, with 9 bases fitting TRBD1. J lost 6 bases, V lost 6 bases, and 5 bases had no gene match. Per the germline V gene, CDR1 is SNHLY and CDR2 is FYNNEI. CDR3 length: 13 amino acids. As DNA, the CDR3 is TGTGCCAGCAGCCCAGGACAGGGGCATGGCTACACCTTC. Translating it yields CASSPGQGHGYTF.

This chain joins TRBV6-2 or TRBV6-3 and TRBJ1-6; TRBD1 matches at 7 bases. This CDR3 comprises 15 residues. Trimming at V came to 5 bases and at J to 7 bases, leaving 8 bases not matched to a gene. CDR1 is MNHEY and CDR2 is SVGEGT in the germline V gene. The CDR3 DNA reads as TGTGCCAGCAGTCTCGGGACAGTATTAAATTCACCCCTCCACTTT. Its translation is CASSLGTVLNSPLHF.

The V gene is TRBV4-1, the J gene TRBJ2-2, with 7 bases identical to TRBD1. The CDR3 loop spans 16 amino acids. Unmatched junction bases numbered 5, after V lost 0 bases and J lost 4 bases. CDR1 is MGHRA and CDR2 is YSYEKL in the germline V gene. CDR3 coding DNA: TGCGCCAGCAGCCAAGATCAGACAGGGAGCACCGGGGAGCTGTTTTTT. Its translation: CASSQDQTGSTGELFF.

In regard to this clonotype: Since a much larger clone is just one base distant, this may be a read error. The rearrangement joins TRBV12-3 or TRBV12-4 to TRBJ1-1, with 7 nucleotides matching TRBD1. V shed 7 bases and J 1 base; nucleotides not matched to a gene: 9. CDR3 length: 15 residues. The chain's CDR3 is CASIFSRQGNTEAFF. The CDR3 DNA reads TGTGCCAGCATCTTCTCCCGACAGGGGAACACTGAAGCTTTCTTT.

This clonotype was counted only a few times. The CDR3 DNA follows: TGCAGTGCTAAAAGACCTCCTCGCTCTGGGGCCAACGTCCTGACTTTC. This gives the protein CSAKRPPRSGANVLTF. The V and J genes are TRBV20-1 and TRBJ2-6, with D hard to call. V was pared by 4 bases and J by 0 bases, with 13 bases between. Germline V gene sequence: CDR1 DFQATT, CDR2 SNEGSKA (reference sequence). The CDR3 consists of 16 residues.

This clonotype was observed many times. This chain links TRBV27 with TRBJ2-7; 15 nucleotides align to TRBD2. Germline assignment: CDR1 MNHEY and CDR2 SMNVEV (reference sequence). CDR3 length: 17 amino acids. V trimming: 5 bases; J trimming: 5 bases; junction bases outside the gene matches: 10. The CDR3 protein is CASSQGLAGGLPHEQYF. CDR3 coding DNA: TGTGCCAGCAGTCAAGGACTAGCGGGAGGGCTGCCCCACGAGCAGTACTTC.

The sample holds a few counts of this clonotype. The gene calls are TRBV15 and TRBJ1-1; D gene unclear. V lost 0 bases, J lost 1 base, and 18 bases lay in between. The germline CDR1 and CDR2 sequences are LNHNV and YYDKDF (reference sequence). The CDR3 consists of 18 residues. CDR3 loop: CATSRDQNQPVGNTEAFF. DNA for the CDR3: TGTGCCACCAGCAGAGATCAGAACCAGCCGGTGGGGAACACTGAAGCTTTCTTT.

V usage is TRBV10-3 and J usage is TRBJ2-5; D is possibly TRBD1 or TRBD2 (6 bases each). This CDR3 is built from 15 residues. The germline V gene has CDR1 ENHRY and CDR2 SYGVKD. Trimming shortened V by 6 bases and J by 2 bases, and 16 bases separated the two germline ends. CDR3 region: CAISDMGGQQETQYF. For the CDR3, the DNA is TGTGCCATCAGCGACATGGGGGGCCAACAAGAGACCCAGTACTTC.

This clonotype was picked up a small number of times. The chain employs TRBV20-1 and TRBJ2-5; 8 positions agree with TRBD2. The germline gives CDR1 DFQATT, CDR2 SNEGSKA (reference sequence). The CDR3 runs to 13 residues. The DNA for the CDR3 is TGCAGCGCCGGGACTAGGGTTGTGGAGACCCAGTACTTC. It specifies CSAGTRVVETQYF.

As for this clonotype: A read error may account for a junction end that differs from germline. V and J are TRBV6-8 and TRBJ2-7; either TRBD1 or TRBD2 may fit D (5 bases each). Germline assignment: CDR1 MNHGY and CDR2 SAAAGT. This CDR3 has 16 amino acids. The DNA of the CDR3 is TGTGCCAGCAGTTACTCGAGGGGTCTCCACTCCTACGAGCCGTACTTC. Encoded protein: CASSYSRGLHSYEPYF.

The chain couples TRBV2 to TRBJ1-1; 7 nucleotides line up with TRBD1. The CDR3 has 11 amino acids. Germline V CDR1 and CDR2: SNHLY, FYNNEI. V gave up 10 bases and J gave up 5 bases; unmatched junction bases: 4. CDR3 sequence (DNA): TGTGCCAACAGGGGAAGGACTGAAGCTTTCTTT. Protein: CANRGRTEAFF.